This TCR beta chain was documented in a study of graft-versus-host responses after intestinal transplantation. Study in general: Every transplant recipient was induced with anti-thymocyte globulin, then maintained on tacrolimus and steroids for two to three years.

Findings of the study overall: GvH clones were identified in recipient marrow, with some first appearing in ileum or blood. Early post-transplant HvG declines showed an association with peak circulating GvH clone levels.

Worth noting for this clone: What it binds is not known. Germline is not matched at one junction end, which may reflect a read error.

Germline V gene sequence: CDR1 SSHAT, CDR2 FNYEAQ (reference sequence). The CDR3 runs 14 residues. Assay: immunoSEQ multiplex PCR; the TCRdb copy retains only in-frame clones and omits some. Of some 90,000 clones detected, under 90% appear once; the ten largest clones hold 0.11%. This chain links TRBV7-7 with TRBJ2-5, with 8 bases lining up with TRBD2. The receptor was isolated from a human donor who received an intestinal transplant. This material consisted of unstimulated CD4+ T cells sorted from spleen or lymph node cells, taken before intestinal transplant. CDR3 loop: CASSPVGSGGTQYF. CDR3 coding DNA: TGTGCTAGCAGCCCCGTAGGAAGCGGGGGGACCCAGTACTTC.